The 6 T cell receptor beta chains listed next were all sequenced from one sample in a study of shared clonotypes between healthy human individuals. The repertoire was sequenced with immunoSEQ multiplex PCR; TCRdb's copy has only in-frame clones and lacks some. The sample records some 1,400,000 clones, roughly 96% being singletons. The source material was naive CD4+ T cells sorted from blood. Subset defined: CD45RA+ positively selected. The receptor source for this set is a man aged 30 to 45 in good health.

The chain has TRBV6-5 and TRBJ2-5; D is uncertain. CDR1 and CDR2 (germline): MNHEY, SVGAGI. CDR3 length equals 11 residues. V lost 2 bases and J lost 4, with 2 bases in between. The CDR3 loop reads CASSYVETQYF. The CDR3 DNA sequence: TGTGCCAGCAGTTACGTAGAGACCCAGTACTTC.

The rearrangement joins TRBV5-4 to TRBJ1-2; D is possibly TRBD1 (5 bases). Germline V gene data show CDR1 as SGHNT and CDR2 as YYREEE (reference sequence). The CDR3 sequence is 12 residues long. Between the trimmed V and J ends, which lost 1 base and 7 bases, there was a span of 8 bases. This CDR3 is CASSLNGGGYTF. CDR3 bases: TGTGCCAGCAGCTTGAACGGGGGTGGCTACACCTTC.

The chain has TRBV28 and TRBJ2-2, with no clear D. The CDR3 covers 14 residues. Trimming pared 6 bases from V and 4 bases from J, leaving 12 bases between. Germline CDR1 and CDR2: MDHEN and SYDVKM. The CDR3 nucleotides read TGTGCCAGCAGACCCAACTACCTCACCGGGGAGCTGTTTTTT. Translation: CASRPNYLTGELFF.

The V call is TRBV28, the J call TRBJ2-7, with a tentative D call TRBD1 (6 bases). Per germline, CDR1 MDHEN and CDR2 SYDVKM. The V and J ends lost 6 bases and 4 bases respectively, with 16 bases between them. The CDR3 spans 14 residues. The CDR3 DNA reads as TGTGCCAGCAGCTCGCCGGGACACCCTTACGAGCAGTACTTC. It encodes CASSSPGHPYEQYF.

CDR3 sequence: CASSATLDEQYF. The CDR3 coding sequence is TGCGCCAGCAGCGCGACCCTGGACGAGCAGTACTTC. The V gene is TRBV5-1, the J gene TRBJ2-7; D is unresolved. This CDR3 region has 12 residues. Between the trimmed V and J ends, which lost 4 bases and 5 bases, there was a span of 10 bases. CDR1 is SGHRS and CDR2 is YFSETQ in the germline V gene.

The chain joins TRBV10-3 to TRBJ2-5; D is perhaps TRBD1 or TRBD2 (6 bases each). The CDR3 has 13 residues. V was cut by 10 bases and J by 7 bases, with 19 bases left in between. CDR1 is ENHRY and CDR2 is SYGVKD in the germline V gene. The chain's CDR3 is CATGLEGVRTQYF. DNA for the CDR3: TGTGCCACCGGCCTGGAGGGGGTCAGGACCCAGTACTTC.